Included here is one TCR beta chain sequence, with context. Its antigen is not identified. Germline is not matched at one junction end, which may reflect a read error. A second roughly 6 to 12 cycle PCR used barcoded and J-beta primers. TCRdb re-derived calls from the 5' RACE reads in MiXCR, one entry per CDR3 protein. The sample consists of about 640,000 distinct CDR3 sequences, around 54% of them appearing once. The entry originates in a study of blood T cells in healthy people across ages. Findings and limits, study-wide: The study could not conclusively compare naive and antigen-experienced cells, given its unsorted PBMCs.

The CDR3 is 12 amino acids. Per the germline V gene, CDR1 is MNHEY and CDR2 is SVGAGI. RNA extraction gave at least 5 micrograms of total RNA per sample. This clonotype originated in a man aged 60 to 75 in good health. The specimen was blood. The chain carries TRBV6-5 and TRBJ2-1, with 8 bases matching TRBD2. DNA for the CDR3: TGTGCCGGCAGTCTTCCCGGGACTAGACCGTTCTTC. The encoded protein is CAGSLPGTRPFF.